This TCR beta chain was retrieved from a study of blood T cell repertoires in COVID-19. Whole-study context: Italy, Spain and the United States were the sources of the convalescent and acute COVID-19 samples. T cells, B-cell-depleted T cells, or PBMCs supplied cDNA or gDNA.

There are 15 residues in the CDR3. The ends were cut back, 1 base at V and 1 base at J, with 10 bases in the middle. CDR1 is LGHDT and CDR2 is YNNKEL in the germline V gene (reference sequence). Original handling: The authors estimated nucleated cell counts from reference gene primer amplification. Assay used: immunoSEQ multiplex PCR; TCRdb lists only in-frame clones, some missing. That table is the source of V, J and clone size, and D and trimming were worked out from the DNA. This table holds about 75,000 clones, approximately 90% found once. Sequencing was performed on peripheral blood. This chain links TRBV3-1 (or the pseudogene TRBV3-2) with TRBJ1-1; D is ambiguous. The sequence was obtained from a human donor in a cohort sampled during active COVID-19. This CDR3 is CASSQGAVRNTEAFF. Here the CDR3 DNA reads TGTGCCAGCAGCCAAGGTGCGGTCAGGAACACTGAAGCTTTCTTT.